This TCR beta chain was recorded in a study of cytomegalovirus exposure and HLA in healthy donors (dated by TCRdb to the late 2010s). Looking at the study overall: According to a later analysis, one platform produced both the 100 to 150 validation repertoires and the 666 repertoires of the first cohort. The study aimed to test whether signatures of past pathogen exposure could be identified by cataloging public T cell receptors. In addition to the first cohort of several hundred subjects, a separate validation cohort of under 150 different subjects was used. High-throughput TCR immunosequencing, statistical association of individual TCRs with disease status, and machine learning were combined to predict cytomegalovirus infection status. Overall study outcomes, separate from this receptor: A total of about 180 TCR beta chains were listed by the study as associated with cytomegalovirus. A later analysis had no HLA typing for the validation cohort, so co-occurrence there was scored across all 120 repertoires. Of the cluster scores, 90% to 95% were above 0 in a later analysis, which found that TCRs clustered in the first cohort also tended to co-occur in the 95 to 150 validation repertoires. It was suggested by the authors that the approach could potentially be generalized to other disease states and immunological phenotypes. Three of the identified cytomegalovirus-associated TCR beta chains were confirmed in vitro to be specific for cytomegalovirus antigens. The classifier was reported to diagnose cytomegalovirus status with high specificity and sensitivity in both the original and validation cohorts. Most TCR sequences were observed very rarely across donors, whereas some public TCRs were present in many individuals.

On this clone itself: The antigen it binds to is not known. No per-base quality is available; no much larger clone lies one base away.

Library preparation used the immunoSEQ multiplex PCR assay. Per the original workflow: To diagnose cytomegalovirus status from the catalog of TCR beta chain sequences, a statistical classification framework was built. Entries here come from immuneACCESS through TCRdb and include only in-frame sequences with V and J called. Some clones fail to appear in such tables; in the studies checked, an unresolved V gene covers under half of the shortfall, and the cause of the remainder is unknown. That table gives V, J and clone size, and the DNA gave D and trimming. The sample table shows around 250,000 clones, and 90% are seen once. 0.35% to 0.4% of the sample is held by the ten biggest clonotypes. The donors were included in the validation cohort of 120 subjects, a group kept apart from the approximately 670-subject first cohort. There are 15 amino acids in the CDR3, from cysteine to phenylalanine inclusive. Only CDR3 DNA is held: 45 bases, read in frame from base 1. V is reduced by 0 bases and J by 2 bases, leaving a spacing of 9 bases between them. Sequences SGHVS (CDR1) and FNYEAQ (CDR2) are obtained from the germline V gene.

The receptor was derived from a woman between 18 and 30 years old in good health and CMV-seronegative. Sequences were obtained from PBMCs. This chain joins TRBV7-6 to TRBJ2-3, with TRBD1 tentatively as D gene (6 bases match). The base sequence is TGTGCCAGCAGCTTAGCTTGGGGGCCCACAGATACGCAGTATTTT. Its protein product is CASSLAWGPTDTQYF.